These 2 T cell receptor beta chains originate from one sample sequenced in a study of cytomegalovirus exposure and HLA in healthy donors. Researchers ran the PCR with 60 Vbeta and 13 Jbeta primers. Measured with immunoSEQ multiplex PCR; TCRdb has only the in-frame clones, and not every one. The repertoire holds about 160,000 clones, about 88% seen once, with more than 2% in the top ten. Material for sequencing was PBMCs. These receptors all stem from a man in his late teens or twenties in good health and CMV-seropositive.

The rearrangement joins TRBV6-1 to TRBJ1-2; D possibly corresponds to TRBD1 (5 bases). Germline V gene lookup returns CDR1 MNHNS and CDR2 SASEGT. Trimming left V 2 bases short and J 4 bases short, with 11 bases between. This CDR3 comprises 14 residues. CDR3 protein: CASSESGQGYGYTF. The CDR3 bases are TGTGCCAGCAGTGAATCTGGGCAGGGCTATGGCTACACCTTC.

The gene calls are TRBV7-2 and TRBJ2-7, with D uncertain. This CDR3 is built from 12 residues. CDR1 SGHTA and CDR2 FQGNSA come from the germline V gene. V was cut by 5 bases and J by 1 base, with 6 bases left in between. CDR3 nucleotides: TGTGCCAGCAGCCCCGGTTCCTACGAGCAGTACTTC. Translation gives CASSPGSYEQYF.